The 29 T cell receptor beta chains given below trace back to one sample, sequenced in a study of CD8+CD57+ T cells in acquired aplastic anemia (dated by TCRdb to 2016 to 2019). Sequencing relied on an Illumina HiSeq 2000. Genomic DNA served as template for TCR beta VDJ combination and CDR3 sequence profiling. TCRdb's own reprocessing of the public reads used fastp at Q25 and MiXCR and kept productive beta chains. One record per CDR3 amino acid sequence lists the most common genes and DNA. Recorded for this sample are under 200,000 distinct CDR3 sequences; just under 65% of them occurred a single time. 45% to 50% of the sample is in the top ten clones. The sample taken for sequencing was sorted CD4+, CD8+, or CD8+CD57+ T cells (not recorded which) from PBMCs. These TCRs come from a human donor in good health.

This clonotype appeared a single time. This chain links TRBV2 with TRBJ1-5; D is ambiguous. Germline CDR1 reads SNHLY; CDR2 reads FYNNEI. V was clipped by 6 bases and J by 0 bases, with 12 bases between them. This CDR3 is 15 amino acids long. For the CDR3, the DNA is TGTGCCAGCAGGATTGATGTGAATAGCAATCAGCCCCAGCATTTT. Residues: CASRIDVNSNQPQHF.

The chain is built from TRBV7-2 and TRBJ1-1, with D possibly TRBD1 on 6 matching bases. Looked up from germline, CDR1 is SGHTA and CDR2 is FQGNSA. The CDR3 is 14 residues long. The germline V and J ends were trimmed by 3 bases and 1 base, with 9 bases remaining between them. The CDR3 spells CASSLGHRNTEAFF. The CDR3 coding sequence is TGTGCCAGCAGCTTGGGACACCGGAACACTGAAGCTTTCTTT.

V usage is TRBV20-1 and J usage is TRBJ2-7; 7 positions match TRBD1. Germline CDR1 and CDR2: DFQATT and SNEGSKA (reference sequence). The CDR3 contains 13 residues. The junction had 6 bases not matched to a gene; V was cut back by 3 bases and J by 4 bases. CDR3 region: CSARGDRDYEQYV. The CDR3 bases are TGCAGTGCTAGGGGTGACAGGGATTACGAGCAGTACGTC.

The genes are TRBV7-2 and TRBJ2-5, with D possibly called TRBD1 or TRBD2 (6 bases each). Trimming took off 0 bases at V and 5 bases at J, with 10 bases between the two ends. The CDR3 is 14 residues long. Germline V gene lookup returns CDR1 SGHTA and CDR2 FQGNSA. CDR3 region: CASSLAGGGETQYF. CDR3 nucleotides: TGTGCCAGCAGCTTAGCGGGGGGCGGGGAGACCCAGTACTTC.

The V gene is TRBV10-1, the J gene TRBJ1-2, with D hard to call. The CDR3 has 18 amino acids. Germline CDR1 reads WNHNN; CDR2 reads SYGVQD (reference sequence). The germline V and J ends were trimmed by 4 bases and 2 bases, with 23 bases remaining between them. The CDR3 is CASSGPRVKIPGNYGYTF. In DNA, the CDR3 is TGCGCCAGCAGTGGCCCGCGCGTAAAAATCCCGGGGAACTATGGCTACACCTTC.

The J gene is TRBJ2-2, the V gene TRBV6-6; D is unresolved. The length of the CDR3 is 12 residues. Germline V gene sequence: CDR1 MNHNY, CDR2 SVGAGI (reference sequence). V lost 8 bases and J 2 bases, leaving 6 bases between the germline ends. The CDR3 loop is CASGLNTGELFF. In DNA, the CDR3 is TGTGCCAGCGGTCTCAACACCGGGGAGCTGTTTTTT.

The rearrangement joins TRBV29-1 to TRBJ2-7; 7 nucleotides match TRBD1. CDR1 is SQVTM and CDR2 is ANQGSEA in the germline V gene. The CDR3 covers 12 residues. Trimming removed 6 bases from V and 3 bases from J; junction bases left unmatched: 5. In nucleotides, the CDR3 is TGCAGCGTGGGGGACAGTCACTACGAGCAGTACTTC. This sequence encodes CSVGDSHYEQYF.

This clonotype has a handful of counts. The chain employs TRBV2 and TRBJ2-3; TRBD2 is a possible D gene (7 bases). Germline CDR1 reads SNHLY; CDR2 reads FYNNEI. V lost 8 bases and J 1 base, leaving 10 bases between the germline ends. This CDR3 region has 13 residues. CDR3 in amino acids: CASGGARTDTQYF. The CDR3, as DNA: TGTGCCAGCGGGGGGGCTCGCACAGATACGCAGTATTTT.

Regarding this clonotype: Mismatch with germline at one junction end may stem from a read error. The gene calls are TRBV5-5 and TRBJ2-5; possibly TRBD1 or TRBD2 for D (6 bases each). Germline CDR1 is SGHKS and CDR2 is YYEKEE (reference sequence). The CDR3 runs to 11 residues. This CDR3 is CASSLEGDQYF. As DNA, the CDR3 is TGCGCCAGCAGCTTGGAGGGGGACCAGTACTTC. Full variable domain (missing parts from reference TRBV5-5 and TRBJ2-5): DAGVTQSPTHLIKTRGQQVTLRCSPISGHKSVSWYQQVLGQGPQFIFQYYEKEERGRGNFPDRFSARQFPNYSSELNVNALLLGDSALYLCASSLEGDQYFGPGTRLLVL.

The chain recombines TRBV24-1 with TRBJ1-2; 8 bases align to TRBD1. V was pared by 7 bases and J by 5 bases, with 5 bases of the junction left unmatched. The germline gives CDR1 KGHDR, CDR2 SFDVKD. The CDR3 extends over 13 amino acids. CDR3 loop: CATRPTGEYGYTF. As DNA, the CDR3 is TGTGCCACCAGGCCGACAGGGGAATATGGCTACACCTTC.

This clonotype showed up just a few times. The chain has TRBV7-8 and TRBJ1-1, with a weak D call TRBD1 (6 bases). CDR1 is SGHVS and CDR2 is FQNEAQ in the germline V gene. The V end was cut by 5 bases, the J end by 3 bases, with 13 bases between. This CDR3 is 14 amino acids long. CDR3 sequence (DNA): TGTGCCAGCAGCCCCAGGGGCGCCTACACTGAAGCTTTCTTT. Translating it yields CASSPRGAYTEAFF.

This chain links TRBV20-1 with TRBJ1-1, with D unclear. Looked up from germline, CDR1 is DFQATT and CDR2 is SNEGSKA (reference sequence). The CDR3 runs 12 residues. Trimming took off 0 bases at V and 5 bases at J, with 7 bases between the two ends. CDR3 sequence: CSARDWGTEAFF. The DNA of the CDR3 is TGCAGTGCTAGAGATTGGGGAACTGAAGCTTTCTTT.

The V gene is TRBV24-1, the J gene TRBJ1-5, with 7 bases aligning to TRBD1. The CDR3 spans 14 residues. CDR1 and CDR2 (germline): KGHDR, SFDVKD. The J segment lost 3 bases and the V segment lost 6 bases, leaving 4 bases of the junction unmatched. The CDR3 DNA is TGTGCCACCAGTCCGACAGGGTCCAATCAGCCCCAGCATTTT. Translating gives CATSPTGSNQPQHF.

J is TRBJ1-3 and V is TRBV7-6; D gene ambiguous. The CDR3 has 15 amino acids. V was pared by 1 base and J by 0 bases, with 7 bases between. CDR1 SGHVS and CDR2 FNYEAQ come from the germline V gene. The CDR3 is CASSLGRNSGNTIYF. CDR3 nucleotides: TGTGCCAGCAGCTTAGGGCGGAACTCTGGAAACACCATATATTTT.

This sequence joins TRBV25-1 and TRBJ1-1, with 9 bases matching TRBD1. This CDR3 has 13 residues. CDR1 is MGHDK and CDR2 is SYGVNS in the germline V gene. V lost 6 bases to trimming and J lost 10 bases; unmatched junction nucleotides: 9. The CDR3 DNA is TGTGCCAGCAGGACCCGGGGACAGGGTGTAGCTTTCTTT. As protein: CASRTRGQGVAFF.

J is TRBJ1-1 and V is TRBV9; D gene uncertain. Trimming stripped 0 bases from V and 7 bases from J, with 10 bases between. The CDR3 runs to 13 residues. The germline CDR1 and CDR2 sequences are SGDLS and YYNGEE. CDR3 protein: CASSVGWTREAFF. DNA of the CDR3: TGTGCCAGCAGCGTAGGCTGGACGCGTGAAGCTTTCTTT.

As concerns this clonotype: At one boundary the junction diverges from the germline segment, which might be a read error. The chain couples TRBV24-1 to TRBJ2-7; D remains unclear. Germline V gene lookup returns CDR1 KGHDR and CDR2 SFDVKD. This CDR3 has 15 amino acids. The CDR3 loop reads CATSDPLIATYEQYF. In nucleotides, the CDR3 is TGTGCCACCAGTGATCCGCTGATAGCTACCTACGAGCAGTATTTC.

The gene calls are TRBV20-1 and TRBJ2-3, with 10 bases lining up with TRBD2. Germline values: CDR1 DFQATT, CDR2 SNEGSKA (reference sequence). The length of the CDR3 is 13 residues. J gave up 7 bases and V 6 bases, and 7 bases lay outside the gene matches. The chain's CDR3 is CSAARTSGNTQYF. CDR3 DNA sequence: TGCAGTGCCGCAAGGACTAGCGGAAATACGCAGTATTTT.

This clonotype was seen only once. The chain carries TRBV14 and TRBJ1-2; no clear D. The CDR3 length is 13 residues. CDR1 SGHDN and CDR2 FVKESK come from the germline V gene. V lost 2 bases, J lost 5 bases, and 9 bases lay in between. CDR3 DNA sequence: TGTGCCAGCAGCCAACTATACTGGTATGGCTACACCTTC. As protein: CASSQLYWYGYTF.

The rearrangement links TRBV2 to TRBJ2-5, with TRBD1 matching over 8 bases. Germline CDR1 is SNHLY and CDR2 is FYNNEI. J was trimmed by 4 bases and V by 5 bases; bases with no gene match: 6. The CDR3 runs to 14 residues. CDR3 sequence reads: CASSQRTGLETQYF. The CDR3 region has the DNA TGTGCCAGCAGTCAAAGGACAGGGCTAGAGACCCAGTACTTC.

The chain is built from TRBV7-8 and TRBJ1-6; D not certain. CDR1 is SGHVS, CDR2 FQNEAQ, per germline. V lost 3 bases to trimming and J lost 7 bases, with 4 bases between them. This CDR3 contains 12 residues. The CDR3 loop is CASSFGNSPLHF. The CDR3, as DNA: TGTGCCAGCAGCTTCGGGAATTCACCCCTCCACTTT. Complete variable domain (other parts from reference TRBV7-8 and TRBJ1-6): GAGVSQSPRYKVAKRGQDVALRCDPISGHVSLFWYQQALGQGPEFLTYFQNEAQLDKSGLPSDRFFAERPEGSVSTLKIQRTQQEDSAVYLCASSFGNSPLHFGNGTRLTVT.

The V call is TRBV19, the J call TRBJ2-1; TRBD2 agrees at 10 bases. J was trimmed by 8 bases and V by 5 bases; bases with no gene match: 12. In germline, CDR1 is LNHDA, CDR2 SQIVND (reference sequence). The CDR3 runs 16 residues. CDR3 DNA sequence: TGTGCCAGTAGTGTTCAGACTAGCGGGCCACCCCATGAGCAGTTCTTC. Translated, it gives CASSVQTSGPPHEQFF.

CDR3 nucleotide sequence: TGTGCCAGCAGCCCAACGGGTTATAACTATGGCTACACCTTC. Its protein is CASSPTGYNYGYTF. This chain uses TRBV7-3 with TRBJ1-2, with D unresolved. The germline V gene encodes CDR1 SGHTA and CDR2 FQGTGA. The CDR3 is made up of 14 amino acids. Trimming took off 5 bases at V and 1 base at J, with 11 bases between the two ends.

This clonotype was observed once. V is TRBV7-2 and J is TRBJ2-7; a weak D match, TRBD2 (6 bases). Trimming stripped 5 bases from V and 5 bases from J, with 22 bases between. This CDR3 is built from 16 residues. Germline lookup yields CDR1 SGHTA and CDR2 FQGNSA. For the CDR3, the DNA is TGTGCCAGCAGCGATAGCGGCGGAAGCCCGATTGACGAGCAGTACTTC. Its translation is CASSDSGGSPIDEQYF.

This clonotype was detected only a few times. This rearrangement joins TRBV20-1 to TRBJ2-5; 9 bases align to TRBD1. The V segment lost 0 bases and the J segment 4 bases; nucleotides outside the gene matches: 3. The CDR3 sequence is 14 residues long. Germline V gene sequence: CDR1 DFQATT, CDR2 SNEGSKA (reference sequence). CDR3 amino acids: CSARDGTGPETQYF. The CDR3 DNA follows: TGCAGTGCTAGAGACGGGACAGGGCCAGAGACCCAGTACTTC.

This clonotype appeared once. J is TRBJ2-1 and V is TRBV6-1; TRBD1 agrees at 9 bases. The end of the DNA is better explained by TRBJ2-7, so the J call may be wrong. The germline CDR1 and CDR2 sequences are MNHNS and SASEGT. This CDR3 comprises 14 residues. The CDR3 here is CASSARDRDYEQYF. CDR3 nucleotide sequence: TGTGCCAGCAGTGCCCGGGACAGGGACTACGAGCAGTACTTC.

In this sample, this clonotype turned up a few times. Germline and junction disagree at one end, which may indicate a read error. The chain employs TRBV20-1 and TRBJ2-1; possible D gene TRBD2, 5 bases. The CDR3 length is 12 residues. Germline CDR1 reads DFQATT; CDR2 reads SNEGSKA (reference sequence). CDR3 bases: TGCAGCGCTAGTACAAGCGGTCGAGAGCAGTTCTTC. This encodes CSASTSGREQFF.

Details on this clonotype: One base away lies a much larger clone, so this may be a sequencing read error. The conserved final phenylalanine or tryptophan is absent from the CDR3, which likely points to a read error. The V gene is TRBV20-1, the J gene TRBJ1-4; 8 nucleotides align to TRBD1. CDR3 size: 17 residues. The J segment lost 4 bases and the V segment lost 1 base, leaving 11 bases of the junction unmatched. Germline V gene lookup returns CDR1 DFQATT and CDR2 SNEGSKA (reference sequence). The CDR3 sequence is CSARGLTRQGFNEKLFL. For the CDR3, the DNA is TGCAGTGCTAGAGGCCTTACCCGACAGGGGTTTAATGAAAAACTGTTTCTT.

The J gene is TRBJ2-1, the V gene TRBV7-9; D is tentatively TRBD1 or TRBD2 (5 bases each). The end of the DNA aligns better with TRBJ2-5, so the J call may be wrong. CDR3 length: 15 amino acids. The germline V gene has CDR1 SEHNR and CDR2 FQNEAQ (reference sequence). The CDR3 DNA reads TGTGCCAGCAGCTTAGGGTCCGGGGCCGGGGAGACCCAGTACTTC. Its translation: CASSLGSGAGETQYF.